This T cell receptor beta chain was sequenced for a study of response to subunit inactivated influenza vaccine (dated by TCRdb to the late 2010s). In the study overall: To follow how T cells responded to a trivalent subunit inactivated influenza vaccine, the researchers relied on deep quantitative profiling of the T cell receptor repertoire. Broad study findings and their caveats: The authors proposed that each seasonal influenza vaccination may bring in only a limited number of new T cells.

On this clonotype: The target of this receptor is not known. Within one base of it there is no much larger clone, and no base qualities were kept.

The receptor library was made with RT-PCR. The listed sequencing device is Illumina HiSeq 2500. The public sequencing data were trimmed at Q25 with fastp and processed into clonotypes with MiXCR by TCRdb, which kept only in-frame beta chains. Under each unique CDR3 protein, matching rows form one entry showing the most common genes and DNA. This sample has a few hundred thousand distinct CDR3 sequences in its table, and approximately 14% of those were observed once. The ten most abundant clones make up approximately 10% of the sample. A distance of 18 bases separates the germline ends of V and J, which lose 6 bases and 4 bases respectively. From the cysteine up to the phenylalanine, the CDR3 has a length of 15 residues. Just CDR3 DNA is preserved here, 45 bases in frame from base 1. From the germline V gene, CDR1 is SGHTA and CDR2 is FQGNSA.

This clonotype was obtained from a man aged 45-60 years who received an inactivated influenza vaccine. Donor details come from another sample of the same person, matched by shared clones. The sequence is built from TRBV7-2 and TRBJ1-1, with a weak D call of TRBD1 (5 bases match). This specimen was PBMCs from blood, taken 11 to 12 days after vaccination. The bases are TGTGCCAGCAGACCTCCAGGGTACATGTCCACTGAAGCTTTCTTT. Its product reads: CASRPPGYMSTEAFF. Supplemented by the reference TRBV7-2 and TRBJ1-1 proteins around the CDR3, the complete variable domain is GAGVSQSPSNKVTEKGKDVELRCDPISGHTALYWYRQSLGQGLEFLIYFQGNSAPDKSGLPSDRFSAERTGGSVSTLTIQRTQQEDSAVYLCASRPPGYMSTEAFFGQGTRLTVV.